The rows below give T cell receptor beta chains drawn from one sample of a study of response to subunit inactivated influenza vaccine. TCRdb recomputed calls from the RT-PCR reads with MiXCR, one row per CDR3 protein. This table has roughly 500,000 distinct CDR3 sequences, 25% appearing once. This specimen was CD4+ T cells sorted from PBMCs, taken about 5 days after vaccination. The receptors were gathered from a man aged 45-65 years who received an inactivated influenza vaccine. Both conserved end residues are part of each CDR3. Each record gives: D gene, clone size, J gene, V gene, CDR3 protein, CDR3 DNA. D genes are given only for firm matches. Some rows mark clone size as missing; the rest say once, few, many or name a class of expanded clone.

>-|few|TRBJ2-7|TRBV27
CASSSLTGTYEQYF
TGTGCCAGCAGTTCCCTGACAGGTACCTACGAGCAGTACTTC
>-|few|TRBJ2-1|TRBV15
CATSPLRSNEQFF
TGTGCCACCAGCCCACTAAGAAGCAATGAGCAGTTCTTC
>-|few|TRBJ1-5|TRBV28
CASTPGTEGWNQPQHF
TGTGCCAGCACCCCAGGAACGGAGGGGTGGAATCAGCCCCAGCATTTT
>-|-|TRBJ2-5|TRBV4-3
CASSQGNNRQETQYF
TGCGCCAGCAGCCAAGGGAATAACCGCCAAGAGACCCAGTACTTC
>-|few|TRBJ2-1|TRBV30
CAWGGRVDEQFF
TGTGCCTGGGGAGGTCGGGTGGATGAGCAGTTCTTC
>-|-|TRBJ1-5|TRBV12-3/TRBV12-4
CASAGAASNQPQHF
TGTGCCAGTGCAGGGGCTGCTAGCAATCAGCCCCAGCATTTT
>-|few|TRBJ1-4|TRBV20-1
CSARDFARAEKLFF
TGCAGTGCTAGAGATTTCGCCAGGGCGGAAAAACTGTTTTTT
>-|-|TRBJ2-1|TRBV4-1
CASSQGPGTLGLLHGNEQFF
TGCGCCAGCAGCCAAGGGCCTGGTACACTTGGGCTACTACATGGCAATGAGCAGTTCTTC
>TRBD1|-|TRBJ1-1|TRBV6-2/TRBV6-3
CASSYRTGSKAFF
TGTGCCAGCAGTTACCGGACAGGGAGTAAGGCTTTCTTT
>-|few|TRBJ2-2|TRBV4-1
CASRGSGELFF
TGCGCCAGCAGGGGGTCAGGGGAGCTGTTTTTT
>-|-|TRBJ2-3|TRBV21-1
CASSNTFPSGRATDTQYF
TGTGCCAGCAGCAATACCTTTCCTAGCGGGAGGGCCACAGATACGCAGTATTTT
>TRBD1|few|TRBJ2-7|TRBV11-2
CASSTPGTGHEQYF
TGTGCCAGCAGCACCCCCGGGACAGGGCACGAGCAGTACTTC
>TRBD1|-|TRBJ2-3|TRBV7-3
CASSLSGQGIDTQYF
TGTGCCAGCAGCTTATCAGGACAGGGAATAGATACGCAGTATTTT
>-|few|TRBJ2-3|TRBV20-1
CSARDHRGTSSTDTQYF
TGCAGTGCTCGCGACCATCGGGGCACCTCTAGCACAGATACGCAGTATTTT